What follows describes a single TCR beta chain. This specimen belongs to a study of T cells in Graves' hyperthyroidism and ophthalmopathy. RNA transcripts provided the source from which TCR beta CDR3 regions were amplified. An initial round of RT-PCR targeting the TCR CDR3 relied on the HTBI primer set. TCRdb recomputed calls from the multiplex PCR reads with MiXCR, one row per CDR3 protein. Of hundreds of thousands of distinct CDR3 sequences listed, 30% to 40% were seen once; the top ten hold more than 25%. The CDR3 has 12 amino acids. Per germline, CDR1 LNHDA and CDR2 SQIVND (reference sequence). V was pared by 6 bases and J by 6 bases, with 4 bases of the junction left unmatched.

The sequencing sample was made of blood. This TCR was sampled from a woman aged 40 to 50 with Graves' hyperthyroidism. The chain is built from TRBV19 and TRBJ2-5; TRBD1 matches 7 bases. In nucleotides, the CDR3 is TGTGCCAGTAGCAGACAGGGTCAGACCCAGTACTTC. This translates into CASSRQGQTQYF.